The 32 T cell receptor beta chains below come from one sample, sequenced in a study of post-analysis software for immune sequencing data. Overall study results and limits: Patients showed TRBV5-6, TRBV5-1 and TRBV20-1 among a few TRBV segments more frequent than in controls.

These receptors are not linked to any known antigen. Prepared libraries of TCR beta cDNA carried unique molecular identifiers. MiXCR was run by TCRdb on the PCR reads, yielding one entry per CDR3 protein. The data contain about 810,000 distinct CDR3 sequences, about 50% of them singletons. Material: blood. The receptors shown here come from a girl between 5 and 17 years old with multiple sclerosis.

The rearrangement links TRBV20-1 to TRBJ2-5, with a weak D call TRBD2 (5 bases). The V gene's germline CDR1 is DFQATT and CDR2 SNEGSKA (reference sequence). The CDR3 totals 15 residues. V was shortened by 2 bases and J by 1 base, with 14 bases between the two germline ends. The CDR3 bases are TGCAGTGCTAGAAGTTTGGGCAGCGGCCAAGAGACCCAGTACTTC. Translation gives CSARSLGSGQETQYF.

V is TRBV7-8 and J is TRBJ2-3; D perhaps matches TRBD1 (6 bases). This CDR3 spans 15 amino acids. Trimming stripped 0 bases from V and 0 bases from J, with 7 bases between. Germline assignment: CDR1 SGHVS and CDR2 FQNEAQ. CDR3: CASSLAQGSTDTQYF. The CDR3 bases are TGTGCCAGCAGCTTAGCGCAGGGGAGCACAGATACGCAGTATTTT.

This clonotype was observed a few times. The J gene is TRBJ2-5, the V gene TRBV6-5, with D perhaps TRBD2 (5 bases). Deletions cut 2 bases from V and 5 bases from J, with 9 bases between. CDR3 length: 13 residues. Germline lookup yields CDR1 MNHEY and CDR2 SVGAGI. The CDR3 spells CASSYGREETQYF. CDR3 nucleotide sequence: TGTGCCAGCAGTTACGGAAGGGAGGAGACCCAGTACTTC.

This clonotype has a count of ten or more. The V call is TRBV7-9, the J call TRBJ2-5; 12 bases agree with TRBD2. Germline CDR1 and CDR2: SEHNR and FQNEAQ (reference sequence). This CDR3 spans 17 amino acids. Unmatched junction bases numbered 7, after V lost 3 bases and J lost 2 bases. The CDR3 region is CASSFRTSGTHQETQYF. As DNA, the CDR3 is TGTGCCAGCAGCTTCCGGACTAGCGGGACCCATCAAGAGACCCAGTACTTC.

A few counts support this clonotype. The genes are TRBV20-1 and TRBJ2-1; no clear D gene. The CDR3 has 11 amino acids. From germline, CDR1 is DFQATT and CDR2 SNEGSKA (reference sequence). V lost 2 bases, J lost 4 bases, and 3 bases lay in between. The CDR3 here is CSARKYNEQFF. The CDR3, as DNA: TGCAGTGCTAGAAAATACAATGAGCAGTTCTTC.

The gene calls are TRBV6-5 and TRBJ2-1; D perhaps matches TRBD2 (5 bases). The CDR3 is made up of 15 amino acids. The germline V gene encodes CDR1 MNHEY and CDR2 SVGAGI. Trimming cost V 4 bases and J 6 bases, with 16 bases left between them. The DNA for the CDR3 is TGTGCCAGCAGTTCCGGACTCGTTTCGGGCAATGAGCAGTTCTTC. It translates to CASSSGLVSGNEQFF.

The rearrangement joins TRBV20-1 to TRBJ2-1, with no clear D. This CDR3 has 11 residues. Per the germline V gene, CDR1 is DFQATT and CDR2 is SNEGSKA (reference sequence). Trimming left V 6 bases short and J 9 bases short, with 12 bases between. The CDR3 is CSALEVPEQFF. The CDR3 DNA sequence: TGCAGTGCCCTAGAGGTTCCTGAGCAGTTCTTC.

The J gene is TRBJ2-6, the V gene TRBV5-1, with 10 bases that match TRBD2. J lost 0 bases, V lost 1 base, and 4 bases had no gene match. In germline, CDR1 is SGHRS, CDR2 YFSETQ. The CDR3 extends over 18 amino acids. The CDR3 bases are TGCGCCAGCAGCTTGACCAGCGGGGGGGCCTCTGGGGCCAACGTCCTGACTTTC. This gives the protein CASSLTSGGASGANVLTF.

The chain couples TRBV5-6 to TRBJ2-7, with D possibly matching TRBD1 (6 bases). Trimming left V 3 bases short and J 0 bases short, with 19 bases between. CDR3 length equals 17 residues. CDR1 is SGHDT and CDR2 is YYEEEE in the germline V gene. The CDR3 region is CASSSITGQGNSYEQYF. The CDR3 DNA reads TGTGCCAGCAGCTCGATTACAGGCCAGGGGAACTCCTACGAGCAGTACTTC.

The chain links TRBV20-1 to TRBJ2-7; 13 bases agree with TRBD2. This CDR3 is built from 16 residues. V shed 5 bases, J shed 4 bases, and the junction held 11 bases outside the gene matches. Germline lookup yields CDR1 DFQATT and CDR2 SNEGSKA (reference sequence). The CDR3 nucleotides read TGCAGTGCTCGGACTAGCGGGAGTAAGATAGGGTACGAGCAGTACTTC. It encodes CSARTSGSKIGYEQYF.

The V call is TRBV10-3, the J call TRBJ2-5; no firm D call. This CDR3 region has 12 residues. CDR1 is ENHRY and CDR2 is SYGVKD in the germline V gene. The ends were cut back, 2 bases at V and 3 bases at J, with 4 bases in the middle. CDR3 DNA sequence: TGTGCCATCAGTGAGCCGAAAGAGACCCAGTACTTC. Encoded protein: CAISEPKETQYF.

This CDR3 reads CASSLAWERGNEQYF. CDR3 sequence (DNA): TGTGCCAGCAGCTTAGCATGGGAACGGGGCAATGAGCAGTACTTC. The chain is built from TRBV7-9 and TRBJ2-1; D is perhaps TRBD1 or TRBD2 (5 bases each). The tail of the sequence fits TRBJ2-7 better, so the J call may be wrong. The CDR3 runs 15 residues. Germline values: CDR1 SEHNR, CDR2 FQNEAQ (reference sequence).

V and J are TRBV3-1 and TRBJ2-1; D tentatively reads TRBD1 or TRBD2 (6 bases each). From germline, CDR1 is LGHDT and CDR2 YNNKEL (reference sequence). The CDR3 has 15 residues. The germline V and J ends were trimmed by 1 base and 9 bases, with 16 bases remaining between them. CDR3 in DNA: TGTGCCAGCAGCCAAGTCTGGGGGGCCTCGAGTGAGCAGTTCTTC. Amino acids: CASSQVWGASSEQFF.

The chain combines TRBV27 with TRBJ2-7; D might be TRBD1 (5 bases). The germline V and J ends were trimmed by 2 bases and 2 bases, with 7 bases remaining between them. From germline, CDR1 is MNHEY and CDR2 SMNVEV (reference sequence). There are 13 residues in the CDR3. For the CDR3, the DNA is TGTGCCAGCAGTTTAAACAGGCCCTACGAGCAGTACTTC. This translates into CASSLNRPYEQYF.

The table lists this clonotype with a few counts. The genes are TRBV10-3 and TRBJ2-3; possibly TRBD2 for D (6 bases). The CDR3 extends over 14 amino acids. CDR1 and CDR2 from the germline V gene are ENHRY and SYGVKD. Trimming left V 6 bases short and J 4 bases short, with 14 bases between. CDR3 protein: CAISSGLVSDTQYF. In nucleotides, the CDR3 is TGTGCCATCAGCTCGGGACTTGTCTCAGATACGCAGTATTTT.

The V gene is TRBV12-3 or TRBV12-4, the J gene TRBJ2-1; TRBD2 agrees at 9 bases. V was pared by 7 bases and J by 4 bases, with 5 bases of the junction left unmatched. This CDR3 spans 14 amino acids. CDR3 coding DNA: TGTGCCAGCACCCCAGCGGGGGGATACAATGAGCAGTTCTTC. This translates into CASTPAGGYNEQFF.

The chain joins TRBV13 to TRBJ2-3; TRBD2 aligns across 11 bases. The CDR3 has 14 amino acids. Losses at the gene ends were 10 bases for V and 5 bases for J; bases not matched to a gene: 8. Germline CDR1 and CDR2: PRHDT and FYEKMQ (reference sequence). The CDR3 nucleotides are TGTGCCACCATACTAGCGGGAGAAGGAGATACGCAGTATTTT. Its translation: CATILAGEGDTQYF.

The J gene is TRBJ1-2, the V gene TRBV20-1, with no clear D. Looked up from germline, CDR1 is DFQATT and CDR2 is SNEGSKA (reference sequence). The CDR3 sequence is 11 residues long. Trimming left V 6 bases short and J 6 bases short, with 11 bases between. The CDR3 protein is CSASGIDGYTF. In DNA, the CDR3 is TGCAGTGCCTCGGGGATTGATGGCTACACCTTC.

CDR3 loop: CSATEPGTGLNPHFEQYF. CDR3 bases: TGCAGTGCTACAGAACCCGGGACAGGACTCAATCCCCACTTTGAGCAGTACTTC. The V gene is TRBV20-1, the J gene TRBJ2-7; TRBD1 matches at 8 bases. Germline V gene sequence: CDR1 DFQATT, CDR2 SNEGSKA (reference sequence). This CDR3 is 18 amino acids long. V gave up 4 bases and J gave up 7 bases; unmatched junction bases: 24.

The chain joins TRBV7-3 to TRBJ2-1; TRBD2 agrees at 9 bases. V was clipped by 0 bases and J by 8 bases; unmatched bases: 14. Germline CDR1 is SGHTA and CDR2 is FQGTGA. The length of the CDR3 is 18 residues. The CDR3 reads CASSLTIAGDVGEYEQFF. CDR3 DNA sequence: TGTGCCAGCAGCTTAACGATAGCGGGAGATGTGGGGGAGTATGAGCAGTTCTTC.

This clonotype appeared a few times. The V gene is TRBV25-1, the J gene TRBJ1-1, with D tentatively TRBD1 (5 bases). CDR3 size: 13 residues. The V end lost 9 bases, the J end lost 0 bases, and 11 bases lay between the germline ends. CDR1 is MGHDK, CDR2 SYGVNS, per germline. The CDR3 region is CASTGQLNTEAFF. The CDR3 nucleotides are TGTGCCAGTACTGGACAACTGAACACTGAAGCTTTCTTT.

The chain is built from TRBV5-5 and TRBJ2-3; D is perhaps TRBD2 (5 bases). The germline V gene encodes CDR1 SGHKS and CDR2 YYEKEE (reference sequence). Trimming shortened V by 8 bases and J by 2 bases, and 15 bases separated the two germline ends. The CDR3 runs to 14 residues. CDR3 sequence: CASLVEDFTDTQYF. The CDR3 DNA reads as TGTGCCAGTCTCGTAGAGGACTTCACAGATACGCAGTATTTT. Combining the CDR3 with reference TRBV5-5 and TRBJ2-3 gives the whole variable domain DAGVTQSPTHLIKTRGQQVTLRCSPISGHKSVSWYQQVLGQGPQFIFQYYEKEERGRGNFPDRFSARQFPNYSSELNVNALLLGDSALYLCASLVEDFTDTQYFGPGTRLTVL.

This clonotype turned up a few times. This chain joins TRBV12-3 or TRBV12-4 and TRBJ2-7, with 8 bases that match TRBD1. The CDR3 is made up of 14 amino acids. Germline trimming cut 6 bases from V and 1 base from J; bases unmatched to any gene: 5. CDR3 sequence (DNA): TGTGCCAGCAGAGTACAGGGGGAGTCCTACGAGCAGTACTTC. This encodes CASRVQGESYEQYF.

There are a few counts of this clonotype. This chain links TRBV6-2 or TRBV6-3 with TRBJ2-7; 11 bases map to TRBD2. Germline trimming cut 4 bases from V and 4 bases from J; bases unmatched to any gene: 3. CDR3 length: 14 amino acids. The germline gives CDR1 MNHEY, CDR2 SVGEGT. The CDR3: CASSSSGRSYEQYF. In nucleotides, the CDR3 is TGTGCCAGCAGTTCTAGCGGGAGGTCTTACGAGCAGTACTTC.

V is TRBV4-1 and J is TRBJ1-1; tentatively, D is TRBD1 (5 bases). Germline V gives CDR1 MGHRA, CDR2 YSYEKL. The V end was cut by 6 bases, the J end by 10 bases, with 24 bases between. CDR3 length: 15 amino acids. The CDR3: CASSPTGRLIMGAFF. CDR3 nucleotide sequence: TGCGCCAGCAGTCCAACGGGACGCTTGATAATGGGAGCTTTCTTT.

The rearrangement links TRBV2 to TRBJ2-1; TRBD1 agrees at 7 bases. The CDR3 is 13 amino acids. V lost 11 bases, J lost 5 bases, and 9 bases stayed unmatched. The germline gives CDR1 SNHLY, CDR2 FYNNEI. The CDR3 region has the DNA TGTGCCGGCCGACAGGGCTTAAACAATGAGCAGTTCTTC. This codes for CAGRQGLNNEQFF.

J is TRBJ2-7 and V is TRBV10-3, with 13 nucleotides matching TRBD2. V shed 8 bases and J 0 bases; nucleotides not matched to a gene: 7. Germline CDR1 and CDR2: ENHRY and SYGVKD. The CDR3 covers 16 residues. The CDR3 DNA reads TGTGCCATCTCCGGAGGGACTAGCGGGGTCTCCTACGAGCAGTACTTC. Residues: CAISGGTSGVSYEQYF.

A few counts support this clonotype. This rearrangement joins TRBV29-1 to TRBJ2-7, with 13 bases fitting TRBD2. The germline V gene encodes CDR1 SQVTM and CDR2 ANQGSEA. The CDR3 covers 13 residues. Germline trimming cut 7 bases from V and 9 bases from J; bases unmatched to any gene: 9. The CDR3 region has the DNA TGCAGCGGGAAACTAGCGGGAGGGCCCGCGCAGTACTTC. It is translated as CSGKLAGGPAQYF.

In its sample, this clonotype was seen once. The chain uses TRBV24-1 and TRBJ2-1, with 9 bases that match TRBD1. The germline V gene has CDR1 KGHDR and CDR2 SFDVKD. CDR3 length: 13 residues. Losses at the gene ends were 7 bases for V and 6 bases for J; bases not matched to a gene: 3. DNA for the CDR3: TGTGCCACCAGCCTGACAGGGGGCAATGAGCAGTTCTTC. This sequence encodes CATSLTGGNEQFF.

This clonotype was picked up one time. The V gene is TRBV20-1, the J gene TRBJ1-1; 8 bases line up with TRBD1. The V segment lost 0 bases and the J segment 4 bases; nucleotides outside the gene matches: 1. The CDR3 has 13 amino acids. Germline CDR1 and CDR2: DFQATT and SNEGSKA (reference sequence). CDR3 in DNA: TGCAGTGCTAGAGATCAGGGGGCCACTGAAGCTTTCTTT. It codes for CSARDQGATEAFF.

This rearrangement joins TRBV20-1 to TRBJ2-5; 8 nucleotides agree with TRBD2. This CDR3 is built from 14 residues. The V gene end was trimmed by 6 bases and the J gene end by 5 bases; junction bases not matched to a gene: 11. The germline gives CDR1 DFQATT, CDR2 SNEGSKA (reference sequence). CDR3 amino acids: CSAPASGFQETQYF. The CDR3 DNA reads TGCAGTGCCCCGGCTAGCGGGTTTCAGGAGACCCAGTACTTC.

This chain links TRBV25-1 with TRBJ2-5; D not certain. The J call may be incorrect, as the DNA end agrees better with TRBJ2-7. Germline values: CDR1 MGHDK, CDR2 SYGVNS. CDR3 size: 11 residues. The CDR3 loop reads CASSRENEQYF. The CDR3 region has the DNA TGTGCCAGCAGCAGAGAGAACGAGCAGTACTTC.